The 19 T cell receptor beta chains reported below all come from one sample, sequenced in a study of T cell responses to AZD1222 COVID-19 vaccine. Sequencing used immunoSEQ multiplex PCR; TCRdb keeps in-frame clones, though not all of them. The sample has approximately 130,000 clones, over 85% seen once. The source material was peripheral blood, sampled on day 0 of AZD1222 vaccination. All receptors derive from an adult in good health.

This sequence joins TRBV19 and TRBJ1-4; 8 bases match TRBD1. Germline V gene data show CDR1 as LNHDA and CDR2 as SQIVND (reference sequence). Trimming took 6 bases from V and 7 from J; bases not matched to a gene: 13. The CDR3 has 16 amino acids. CDR3 amino acids: CASRLVSRGPGEKLFF. The CDR3 DNA reads as TGTGCCAGTAGATTGGTGTCCAGGGGGCCGGGTGAAAAACTGTTTTTT. Full variable domain (outside the CDR3, taken from reference TRBV19 and TRBJ1-4): DGGITQSPKYLFRKEGQNVTLSCEQNLNHDAMYWYRQDPGQGLRLIYYSQIVNDFQKGDIAEGYSVSREKKESFPLTVTSAQKNPTAFYLCASRLVSRGPGEKLFFGSGTQLSVL.

J is TRBJ2-1 and V is TRBV7-6, with D possibly being TRBD2 (5 bases). Germline assignment: CDR1 SGHVS and CDR2 FNYEAQ. The CDR3 spans 16 residues. Trimming stripped 5 bases from V and 0 bases from J, with 14 bases between. CDR3 in amino acids: CASSLRTRSSYNEQFF. CDR3 DNA sequence: TGTGCCAGCAGCCTCCGGACTCGAAGCTCCTACAATGAGCAGTTCTTC.

This clone was seen a few times. The J gene is TRBJ1-6, the V gene TRBV18, with 7 nucleotides matching TRBD1. The V gene end was trimmed by 1 base and the J gene end by 7 bases; junction bases not matched to a gene: 4. This CDR3 spans 15 amino acids. Germline V gene data show CDR1 as KGHSH and CDR2 as LQKENI. The CDR3 protein is CASSPLTGENSPLHF. In DNA form, the CDR3 reads TGTGCCAGCTCACCACTTACAGGGGAAAATTCACCCCTCCACTTT.

The V call is TRBV19, the J call TRBJ2-3; a weak D match, TRBD2 (6 bases). This CDR3 is 16 amino acids long. Trimming cost V 7 bases and J 2 bases, with 19 bases left between them. CDR1 is LNHDA, CDR2 SQIVND, per germline (reference sequence). The CDR3 DNA sequence: TGTGCCAGTACCCTCCGGGGGAAATTACCCACAGATACGCAGTATTTT. Protein product: CASTLRGKLPTDTQYF.

The chain joins TRBV3-1 (or the pseudogene TRBV3-2) to TRBJ2-5; D is undetermined. The length of the CDR3 is 12 residues. CDR1 is LGHDT and CDR2 is YNNKEL in the germline V gene (reference sequence). Between the trimmed V and J ends, which lost 1 base and 5 bases, there was a span of 5 bases. The CDR3 protein is CASSQVPETQYF. The CDR3 DNA reads TGTGCCAGCAGCCAAGTCCCCGAGACCCAGTACTTC.

The DNA of the CDR3 is TGCAGCGTTTCTACGACAGGGGGAAAGCAGCCCCAGCATTTT. Its translation is CSVSTTGGKQPQHF. V is TRBV29-1 and J is TRBJ1-5; TRBD1 agrees at 9 bases. J was trimmed by 7 bases and V by 5 bases; bases with no gene match: 9. Germline-derived CDR1 and CDR2 are SQVTM and ANQGSEA. The CDR3 length is 14 residues.

The rearrangement links TRBV27 to TRBJ2-3, with D perhaps given as TRBD1 or TRBD2 (5 bases each). The CDR3 extends over 18 amino acids. The germline CDR1 and CDR2 sequences are MNHEY and SMNVEV (reference sequence). The germline V and J ends were trimmed by 2 bases and 5 bases, with 23 bases remaining between them. The CDR3 DNA sequence: TGTGCCAGCAGTTTAACGGGGCCGGCACTGGCGGACGGAGATACGCAGTATTTT. Amino acids: CASSLTGPALADGDTQYF.

This chain connects TRBV28 to TRBJ2-7, with D perhaps TRBD1 (9 bases). Germline V CDR1 and CDR2: MDHEN, SYDVKM. Trimming pared 10 bases from V and 0 bases from J, leaving 19 bases between. The CDR3 consists of 15 residues. CDR3 protein: CATSGGGQGSYEQYF. In DNA form, the CDR3 reads TGTGCCACCTCCGGGGGGGGACAGGGCTCCTACGAGCAGTACTTC.

The rearrangement joins TRBV6-1 to TRBJ1-6; unclear D gene. V was trimmed by 0 bases and J by 9 bases, leaving 12 bases between them. Looked up from germline, CDR1 is MNHNS and CDR2 is SASEGT. This CDR3 is 15 amino acids long. The CDR3 here is CASSEARDWGSPLHF. The DNA of the CDR3 is TGTGCCAGCAGTGAAGCTAGGGATTGGGGTTCACCCCTCCACTTT.

In DNA, the CDR3 is TGTGCCAGCAGCATTGGGGACAGGGGGCAACGGGGTGAAAAACTGTTTTTT. The encoded protein is CASSIGDRGQRGEKLFF. The chain combines TRBV28 with TRBJ1-4; the match to TRBD1 covers 12 bases. CDR3 length: 17 amino acids. Germline CDR1 and CDR2: MDHEN and SYDVKM. V trimming: 6 bases; J trimming: 7 bases; junction bases outside the gene matches: 12.

This rearrangement joins TRBV6-4 to TRBJ2-7, with D maybe TRBD1 (5 bases). CDR3 length: 12 residues. CDR1 MRHNA and CDR2 SNTAGT come from the germline V gene. V dropped 6 bases and J dropped 4 bases, with 10 bases sitting between them. The CDR3 bases are TGTGCCAGCAGAGGGGTGGGTTACGAGCAGTACTTC. This translates into CASRGVGYEQYF.

In its sample, this clone was seen once. V gene TRBV28 combines with J gene TRBJ2-5; D perhaps matches TRBD2 (5 bases). Germline V gives CDR1 MDHEN, CDR2 SYDVKM. CDR3 length: 13 amino acids. The V end was cut by 5 bases, the J end by 4 bases, with 11 bases between. The CDR3 loop reads CASSGEGRETQYF. The CDR3, as DNA: TGTGCCAGCAGTGGAGAGGGTAGAGAGACCCAGTACTTC.

As DNA, the CDR3 is TGTGCCAGCAGTCTCCGGGACAGTGCCCGGGGGACCCAGTACTTC. It codes for CASSLRDSARGTQYF. The V and J genes are TRBV28 and TRBJ2-5, with 7 bases aligning to TRBD1. V shed 5 bases and J 7 bases; nucleotides not matched to a gene: 13. The germline CDR1 and CDR2 sequences are MDHEN and SYDVKM. The CDR3 covers 15 residues.

The chain is built from TRBV2 and TRBJ1-5; 9 bases line up with TRBD1. Germline V gene lookup returns CDR1 SNHLY and CDR2 FYNNEI. The junction had 7 bases not matched to a gene; V was cut back by 6 bases and J by 7 bases. The length of the CDR3 is 14 residues. The CDR3, as DNA: TGTGCCAGCAGGGATACAGGGGGCTTACAGCCCCAGCATTTT. Residues: CASRDTGGLQPQHF.

This chain joins TRBV6-5 and TRBJ1-3, with 10 bases aligning to TRBD1. Germline V CDR1 and CDR2: MNHEY, SVGAGI. J lost 3 bases, V lost 6 bases, and 2 bases had no gene match. The CDR3 has 14 residues. CDR3 region: CASRRDRGGNTIYF. In DNA, the CDR3 is TGTGCCAGCAGACGGGACAGGGGTGGAAACACCATATATTTT.

The CDR3 sequence: CASTGDRGRGTEAFF. The CDR3 nucleotides read TGTGCCAGTACTGGGGACAGGGGGCGCGGAACTGAAGCTTTCTTT. The chain has TRBV19 and TRBJ1-1, with TRBD1 identical over 12 bases. Losses at the gene ends were 7 bases for V and 5 bases for J; bases not matched to a gene: 8. This CDR3 comprises 15 residues. CDR1 is LNHDA and CDR2 is SQIVND in the germline V gene (reference sequence).

The rearrangement links TRBV5-1 to TRBJ2-3, with TRBD2 matching 13 bases. The CDR3 is 17 residues long. CDR1 and CDR2 from the germline V gene are SGHRS and YFSETQ. J gave up 2 bases and V 0 bases, and 3 bases lay outside the gene matches. CDR3: CASSLEGTSGTTDTQYF. In DNA form, the CDR3 reads TGCGCCAGCAGCTTGGAGGGGACTAGCGGGACCACAGATACGCAGTATTTT.

The genes are TRBV5-1 and TRBJ1-1; possibly TRBD1 for D (6 bases). Germline CDR1 is SGHRS and CDR2 is YFSETQ. There are 16 residues in the CDR3. V lost 2 bases, J lost 0 bases, and 14 bases lay in between. The DNA of the CDR3 is TGCGCCAGCAGCTTTTGGGGGCTCGCAATGAACACTGAAGCTTTCTTT. This gives the protein CASSFWGLAMNTEAFF.

The CDR3 bases are TGTGCCAGCAGCTTAAGCCCTGGCAGTAACACTGAAGCTTTCTTT. It encodes CASSLSPGSNTEAFF. This chain links TRBV7-3 with TRBJ1-1; no clear D. The CDR3 extends over 15 amino acids. CDR1 and CDR2 (germline): SGHTA, FQGTGA. The V end lost 1 base, the J end lost 2 bases, and 11 bases lay between the germline ends.